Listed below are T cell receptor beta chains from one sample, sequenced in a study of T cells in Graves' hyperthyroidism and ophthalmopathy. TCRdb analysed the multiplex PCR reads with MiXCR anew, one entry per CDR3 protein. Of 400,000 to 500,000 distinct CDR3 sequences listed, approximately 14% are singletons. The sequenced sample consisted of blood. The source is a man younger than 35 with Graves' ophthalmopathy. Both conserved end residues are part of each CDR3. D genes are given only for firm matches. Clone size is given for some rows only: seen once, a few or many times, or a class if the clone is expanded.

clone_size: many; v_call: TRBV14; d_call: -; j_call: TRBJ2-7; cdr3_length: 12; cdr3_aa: CASSQHRREQYF; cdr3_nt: TGTGCCAGCAGCCAACATCGTCGGGAGCAGTACTTC
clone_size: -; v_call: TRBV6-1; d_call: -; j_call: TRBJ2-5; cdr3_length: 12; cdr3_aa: CASRGAQETQYF; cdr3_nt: TGTGCCAGCAGGGGGGCGCAGGAGACCCAGTACTTC
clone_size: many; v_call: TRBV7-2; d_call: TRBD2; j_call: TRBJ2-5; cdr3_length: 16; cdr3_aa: CASSPGLAGGRETQYF; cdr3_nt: TGTGCCAGCAGCCCCGGACTAGCGGGGGGACGGGAGACCCAGTACTTC
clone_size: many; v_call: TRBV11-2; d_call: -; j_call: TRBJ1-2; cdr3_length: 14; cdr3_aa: CASRPNGRFYGYTF; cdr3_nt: TGTGCCAGCAGGCCGAACGGCAGATTCTATGGCTACACCTTC
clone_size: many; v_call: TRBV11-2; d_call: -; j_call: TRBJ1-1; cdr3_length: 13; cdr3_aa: CASSFSSNTEAFF; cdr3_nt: TGTGCCAGCAGCTTTTCATCGAACACTGAAGCTTTCTTT
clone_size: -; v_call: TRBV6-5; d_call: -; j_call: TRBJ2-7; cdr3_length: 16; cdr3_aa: CASSYYLQATSYEQYF; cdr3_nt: TGTGCCAGCAGTTACTATCTCCAGGCAACCTCCTACGAGCAGTACTTC
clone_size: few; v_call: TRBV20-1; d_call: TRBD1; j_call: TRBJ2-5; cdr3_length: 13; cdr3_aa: CSATTGGGETQYF; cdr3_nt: TGCAGTGCTACGACAGGGGGCGGAGAGACCCAGTACTTC
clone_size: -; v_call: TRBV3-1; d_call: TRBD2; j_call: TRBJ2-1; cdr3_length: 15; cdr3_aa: CASSPRLAGYNEQFF; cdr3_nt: TGTGCCAGCAGCCCCCGACTAGCGGGGTACAATGAGCAGTTCTTC
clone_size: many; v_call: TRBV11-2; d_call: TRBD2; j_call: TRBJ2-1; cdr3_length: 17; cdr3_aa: CASSRFSGGDSYNEQFF; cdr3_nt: TGTGCCAGCAGCAGATTTAGCGGGGGGGACTCCTACAATGAGCAGTTCTTC
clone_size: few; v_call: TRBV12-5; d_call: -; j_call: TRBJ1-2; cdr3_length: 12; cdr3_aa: CASGPPGPGYTF; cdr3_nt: TGTGCTAGTGGCCCGCCGGGACCCGGCTACACCTTC
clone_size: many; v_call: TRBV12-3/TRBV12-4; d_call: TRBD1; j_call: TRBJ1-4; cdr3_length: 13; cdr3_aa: CASRRQGNEKLFF; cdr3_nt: TGTGCCAGCAGACGACAGGGAAATGAAAAACTGTTTTTT
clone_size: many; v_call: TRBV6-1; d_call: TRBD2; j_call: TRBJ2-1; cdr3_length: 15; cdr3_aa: CASSETASGRNEQFF; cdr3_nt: TGTGCCAGCAGTGAAACGGCTAGCGGGAGAAATGAGCAGTTCTTC
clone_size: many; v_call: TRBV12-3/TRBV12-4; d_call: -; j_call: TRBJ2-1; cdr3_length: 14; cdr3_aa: CASIAAGEINEQFF; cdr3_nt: TGTGCCAGCATCGCAGCAGGAGAGATCAATGAGCAGTTCTTC
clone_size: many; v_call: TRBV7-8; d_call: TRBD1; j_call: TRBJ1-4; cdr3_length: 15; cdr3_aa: CASRNPGQGGEKLFF; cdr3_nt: TGTGCCAGCAGGAACCCGGGACAGGGAGGTGAAAAACTGTTTTTT
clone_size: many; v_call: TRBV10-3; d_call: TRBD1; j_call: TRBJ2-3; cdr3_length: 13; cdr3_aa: CAIMTGGLNTQYF; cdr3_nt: TGTGCCATCATGACAGGGGGCTTAAATACGCAGTATTTT
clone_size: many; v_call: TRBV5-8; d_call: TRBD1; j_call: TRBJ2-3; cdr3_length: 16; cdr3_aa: CASSVNRGLRTDTQYF; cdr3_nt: TGTGCCAGCAGCGTGAACAGGGGATTGCGCACAGATACGCAGTATTTT
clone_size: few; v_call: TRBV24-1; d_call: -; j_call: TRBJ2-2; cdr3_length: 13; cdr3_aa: CATSDLTRGKLFF; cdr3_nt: TGTGCCACCAGTGATTTGACAAGGGGCAAGCTGTTTTTT
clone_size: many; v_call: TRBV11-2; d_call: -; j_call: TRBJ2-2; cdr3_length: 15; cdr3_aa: CASSPQAGVSGELFF; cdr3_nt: TGTGCCAGCAGCCCGCAAGCCGGGGTGAGCGGGGAGCTGTTTTTT
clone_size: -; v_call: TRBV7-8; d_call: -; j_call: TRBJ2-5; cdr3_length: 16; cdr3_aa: CASSFGGGNGGETQYF; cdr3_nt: TGTGCCAGCAGCTTTGGTGGGGGCAACGGTGGAGAGACCCAGTACTTC
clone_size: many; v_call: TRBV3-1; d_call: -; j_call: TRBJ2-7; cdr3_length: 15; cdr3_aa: CASSLTSVGVHEQYF; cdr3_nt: TGTGCCAGCAGCCTGACTAGTGTTGGGGTTCACGAGCAGTACTTC
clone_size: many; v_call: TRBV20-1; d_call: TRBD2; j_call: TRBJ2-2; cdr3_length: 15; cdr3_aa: CSAPGLAGDTGELFF; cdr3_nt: TGCAGTGCCCCTGGACTAGCGGGAGACACCGGGGAGCTGTTTTTT
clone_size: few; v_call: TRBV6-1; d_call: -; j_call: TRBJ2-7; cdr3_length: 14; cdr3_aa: CASFTGTTTYEQYF; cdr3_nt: TGTGCCAGCTTTACCGGGACAACCACCTACGAGCAGTACTTC
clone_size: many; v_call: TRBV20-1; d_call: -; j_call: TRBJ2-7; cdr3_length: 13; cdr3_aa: CSAASESSYEQYF; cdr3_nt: TGCAGTGCTGCCAGCGAGAGCTCCTACGAGCAGTACTTC
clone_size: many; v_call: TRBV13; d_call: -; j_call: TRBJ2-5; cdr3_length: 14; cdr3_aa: CASSLMGVGETQYF; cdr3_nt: TGTGCCAGCAGCTTAATGGGGGTCGGGGAGACCCAGTACTTC
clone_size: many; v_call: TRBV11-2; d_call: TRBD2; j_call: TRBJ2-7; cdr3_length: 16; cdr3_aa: CASSFSGGGSSYEQYF; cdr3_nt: TGTGCCAGCAGCTTTAGCGGCGGGGGTTCCTCCTACGAGCAGTACTTC
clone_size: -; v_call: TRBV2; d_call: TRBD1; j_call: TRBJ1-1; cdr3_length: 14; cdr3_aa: CASSDVQGQTEAFF; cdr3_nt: TGTGCCAGCAGTGATGTACAGGGGCAGACTGAAGCTTTCTTT
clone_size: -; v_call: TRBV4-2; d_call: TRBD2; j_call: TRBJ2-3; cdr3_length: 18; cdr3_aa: CASSQVSGGATAADTQYF; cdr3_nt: TGTGCCAGCAGCCAAGTTAGCGGGGGGGCCACGGCAGCAGATACGCAGTATTTT
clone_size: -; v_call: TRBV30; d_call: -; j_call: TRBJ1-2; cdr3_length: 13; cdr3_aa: CAWSTKQDYGYTF; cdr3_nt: TGTGCCTGGAGCACGAAACAGGATTATGGCTACACCTTC
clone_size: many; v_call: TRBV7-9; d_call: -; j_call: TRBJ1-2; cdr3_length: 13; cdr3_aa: CASSLREGGGYTF; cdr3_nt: TGTGCCAGCAGCTTACGGGAAGGAGGTGGCTACACCTTC
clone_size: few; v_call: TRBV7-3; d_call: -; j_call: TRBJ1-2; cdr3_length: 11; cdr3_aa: CASSLTSGYTF; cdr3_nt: TGTGCCAGCAGCTTAACGTCTGGCTACACCTTC
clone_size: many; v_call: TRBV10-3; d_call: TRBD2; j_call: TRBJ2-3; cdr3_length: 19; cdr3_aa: CAISDARPGLAASTDTQYF; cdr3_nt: TGTGCCATCAGTGACGCCCGGCCGGGACTAGCGGCTAGCACAGATACGCAGTATTTT
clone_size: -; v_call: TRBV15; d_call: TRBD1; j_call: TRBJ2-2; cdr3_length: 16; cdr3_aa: CATSRTGGLSTGELFF; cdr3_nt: TGTGCCACCAGTAGGACAGGGGGCTTGAGCACCGGGGAGCTGTTTTTT
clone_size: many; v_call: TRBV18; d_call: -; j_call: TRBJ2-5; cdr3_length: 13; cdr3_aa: CASSFTGQETQYF; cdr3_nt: TGTGCCAGCTCATTCACGGGGCAAGAGACCCAGTACTTC
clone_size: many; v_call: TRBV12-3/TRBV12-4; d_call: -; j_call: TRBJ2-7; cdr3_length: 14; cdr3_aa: CASSFDGLRYEQYF; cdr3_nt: TGTGCCAGCAGTTTTGACGGGCTACGCTACGAGCAGTACTTC
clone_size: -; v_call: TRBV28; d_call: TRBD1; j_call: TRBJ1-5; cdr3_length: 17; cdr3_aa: CASSSPGTGGGNQPQHF; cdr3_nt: TGTGCCAGCAGTTCGCCCGGGACAGGGGGAGGCAATCAGCCCCAGCATTTT
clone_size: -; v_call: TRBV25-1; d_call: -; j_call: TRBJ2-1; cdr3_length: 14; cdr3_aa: CASVGGVTYNEQFF; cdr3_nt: TGTGCCAGCGTAGGAGGGGTAACCTACAATGAGCAGTTCTTC
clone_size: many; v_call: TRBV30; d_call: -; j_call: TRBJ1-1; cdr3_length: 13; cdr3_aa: CAWREQGDTEAFF; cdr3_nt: TGTGCCTGGAGGGAACAGGGTGACACTGAAGCTTTCTTT
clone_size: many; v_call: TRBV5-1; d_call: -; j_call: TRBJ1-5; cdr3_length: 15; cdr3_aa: CASSLDSSPDQPQHF; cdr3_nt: TGCGCCAGCAGCTTGGATAGCTCTCCGGATCAGCCCCAGCATTTT
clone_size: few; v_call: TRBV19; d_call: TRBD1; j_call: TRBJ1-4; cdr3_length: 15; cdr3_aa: CASSIMGQRNEKLFF; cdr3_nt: TGTGCCAGTAGTATAATGGGACAGCGGAATGAAAAACTGTTTTTT
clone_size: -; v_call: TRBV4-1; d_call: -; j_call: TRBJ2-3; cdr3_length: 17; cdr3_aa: CASSKGRDSLSTDTQYF; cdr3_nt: TGCGCCAGCAGCAAAGGGAGGGACAGCCTAAGCACAGATACGCAGTATTTT
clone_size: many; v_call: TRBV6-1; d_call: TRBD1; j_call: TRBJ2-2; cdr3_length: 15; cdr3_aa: CASSSQGSFTGELFF; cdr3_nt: TGTGCCAGCTCCTCACAGGGGTCCTTTACCGGGGAGCTGTTTTTT
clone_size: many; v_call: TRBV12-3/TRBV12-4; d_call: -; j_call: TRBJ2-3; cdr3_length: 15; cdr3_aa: CASSLPGAYVDTQYF; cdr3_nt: TGTGCCAGCAGTTTACCAGGGGCGTACGTGGATACGCAGTATTTT
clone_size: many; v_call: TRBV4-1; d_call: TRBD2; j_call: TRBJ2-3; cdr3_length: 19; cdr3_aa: CASSQDRREGPLSTDTQYF; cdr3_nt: TGCGCCAGCAGCCAAGATAGGCGGGAGGGCCCACTTAGCACAGATACGCAGTATTTT
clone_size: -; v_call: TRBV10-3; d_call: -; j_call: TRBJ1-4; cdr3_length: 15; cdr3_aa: CAISESRGWSEKLFF; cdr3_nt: TGTGCCATCAGTGAGTCCAGGGGCTGGAGTGAAAAACTGTTTTTT
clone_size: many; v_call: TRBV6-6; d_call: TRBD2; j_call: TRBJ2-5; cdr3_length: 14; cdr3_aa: CASSYQRGSETQYF; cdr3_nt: TGTGCCAGCAGTTACCAGCGGGGGAGCGAGACCCAGTACTTC
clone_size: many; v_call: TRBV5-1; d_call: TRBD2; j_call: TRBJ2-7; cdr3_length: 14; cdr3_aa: CASRGASGRSEQYF; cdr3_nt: TGCGCCAGCAGAGGGGCCAGCGGGAGAAGCGAGCAGTACTTC
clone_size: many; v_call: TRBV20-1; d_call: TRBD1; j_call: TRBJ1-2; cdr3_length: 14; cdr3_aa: CSASSGTDNYGYTF; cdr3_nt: TGCAGTGCTAGCTCCGGGACAGACAACTATGGCTACACCTTC
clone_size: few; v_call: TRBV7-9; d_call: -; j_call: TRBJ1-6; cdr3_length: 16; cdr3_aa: CASSPSEGFYNSPLHF; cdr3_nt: TGTGCCAGCAGCCCTAGCGAAGGTTTTTATAATTCACCCCTCCACTTT